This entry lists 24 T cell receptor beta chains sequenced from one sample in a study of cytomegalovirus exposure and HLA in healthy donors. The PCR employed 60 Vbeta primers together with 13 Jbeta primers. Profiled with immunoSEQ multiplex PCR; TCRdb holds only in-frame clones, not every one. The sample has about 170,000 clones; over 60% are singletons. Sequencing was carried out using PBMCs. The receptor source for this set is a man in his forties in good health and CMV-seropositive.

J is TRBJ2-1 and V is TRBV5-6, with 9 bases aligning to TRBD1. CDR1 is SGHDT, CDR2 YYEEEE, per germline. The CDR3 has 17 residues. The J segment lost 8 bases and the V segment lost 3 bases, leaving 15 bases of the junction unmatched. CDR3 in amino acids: CASSSTGGIAPADEQFF. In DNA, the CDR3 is TGTGCCAGCAGCTCGACAGGGGGGATAGCCCCGGCGGATGAGCAGTTCTTC.

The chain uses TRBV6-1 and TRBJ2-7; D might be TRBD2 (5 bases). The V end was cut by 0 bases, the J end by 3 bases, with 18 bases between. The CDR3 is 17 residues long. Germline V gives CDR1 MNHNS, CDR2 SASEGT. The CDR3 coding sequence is TGTGCCAGCAGTGAAGCGCTAGGTAGGACTGCCTTCTACGAGCAGTACTTC. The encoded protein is CASSEALGRTAFYEQYF.

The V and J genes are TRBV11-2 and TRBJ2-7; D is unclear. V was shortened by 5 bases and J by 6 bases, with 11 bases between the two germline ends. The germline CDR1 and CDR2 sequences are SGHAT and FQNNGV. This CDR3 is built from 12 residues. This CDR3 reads CASSRSMVEQYF. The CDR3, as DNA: TGTGCCAGCAGCCGGTCAATGGTCGAGCAGTACTTC.

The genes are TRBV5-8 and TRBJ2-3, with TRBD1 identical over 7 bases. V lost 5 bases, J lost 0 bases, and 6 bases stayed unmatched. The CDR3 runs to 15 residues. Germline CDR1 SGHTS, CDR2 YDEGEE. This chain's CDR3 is CASSKGQSSTDTQYF. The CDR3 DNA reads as TGTGCCAGCAGTAAGGGACAGTCGAGCACAGATACGCAGTATTTT. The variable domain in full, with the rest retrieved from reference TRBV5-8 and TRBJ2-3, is EAGVTQSPTHLIKTRGQQATLRCSPISGHTSVYWYQQALGLGLQFLLWYDEGEERNRGNFPPRFSGRQFPNYSSELNVNALELEDSALYLCASSKGQSSTDTQYFGPGTRLTVL.

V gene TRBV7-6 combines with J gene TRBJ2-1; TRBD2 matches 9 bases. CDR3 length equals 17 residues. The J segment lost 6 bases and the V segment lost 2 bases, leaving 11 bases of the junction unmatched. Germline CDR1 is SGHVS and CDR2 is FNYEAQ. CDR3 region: CASSLRMAGGESNEQFF. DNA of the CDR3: TGTGCCAGCAGCTTAAGAATGGCGGGAGGGGAGTCCAATGAGCAGTTCTTC.

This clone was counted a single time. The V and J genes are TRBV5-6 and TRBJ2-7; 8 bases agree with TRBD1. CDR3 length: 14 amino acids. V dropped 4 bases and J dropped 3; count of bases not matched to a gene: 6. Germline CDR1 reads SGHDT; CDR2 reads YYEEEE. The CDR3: CASSVTGEGYEQYF. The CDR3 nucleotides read TGTGCCAGCAGCGTGACAGGGGAAGGCTACGAGCAGTACTTC.

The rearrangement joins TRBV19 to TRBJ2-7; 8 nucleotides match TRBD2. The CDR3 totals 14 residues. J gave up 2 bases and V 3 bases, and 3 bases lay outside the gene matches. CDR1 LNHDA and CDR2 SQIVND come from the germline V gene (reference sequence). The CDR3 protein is CASSIGGAPYEQYF. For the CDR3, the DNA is TGTGCCAGTAGTATCGGGGGGGCCCCCTACGAGCAGTACTTC.

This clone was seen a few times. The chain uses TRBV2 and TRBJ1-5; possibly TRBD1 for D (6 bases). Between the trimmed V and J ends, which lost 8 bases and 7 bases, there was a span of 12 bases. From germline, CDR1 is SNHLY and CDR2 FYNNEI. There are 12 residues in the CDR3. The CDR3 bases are TGTGCCAGCGGGACACCCGACCAGCCCCAGCATTTT. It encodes CASGTPDQPQHF.

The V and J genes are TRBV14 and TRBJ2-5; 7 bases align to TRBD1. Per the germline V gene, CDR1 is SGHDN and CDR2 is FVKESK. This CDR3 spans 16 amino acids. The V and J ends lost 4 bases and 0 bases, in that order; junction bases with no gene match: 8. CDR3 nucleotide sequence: TGTGCCAGCAGCCCCCCAGGCAGGGGGTACCAAGAGACCCAGTACTTC. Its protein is CASSPPGRGYQETQYF. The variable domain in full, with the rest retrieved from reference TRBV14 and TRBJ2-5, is EAGVTQFPSHSVIEKGQTVTLRCDPISGHDNLYWYRRVMGKEIKFLLHFVKESKQDESGMPNNRFLAERTGGTYSTLKVQPAELEDSGVYFCASSPPGRGYQETQYFGPGTRLLVL.

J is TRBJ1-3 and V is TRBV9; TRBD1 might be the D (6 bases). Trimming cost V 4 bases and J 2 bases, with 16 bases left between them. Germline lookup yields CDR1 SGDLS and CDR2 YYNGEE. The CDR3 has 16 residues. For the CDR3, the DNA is TGTGCCAGCAGCCCACAGGGTTCGTTGACTGGAAACACCATATATTTT. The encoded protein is CASSPQGSLTGNTIYF.

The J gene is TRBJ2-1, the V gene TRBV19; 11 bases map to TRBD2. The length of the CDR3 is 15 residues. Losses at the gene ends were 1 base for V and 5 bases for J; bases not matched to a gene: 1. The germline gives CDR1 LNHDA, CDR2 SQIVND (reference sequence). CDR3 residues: CASSIVSGRDNEQFF. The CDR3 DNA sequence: TGTGCCAGTAGTATAGTTAGCGGGAGGGACAATGAGCAGTTCTTC.

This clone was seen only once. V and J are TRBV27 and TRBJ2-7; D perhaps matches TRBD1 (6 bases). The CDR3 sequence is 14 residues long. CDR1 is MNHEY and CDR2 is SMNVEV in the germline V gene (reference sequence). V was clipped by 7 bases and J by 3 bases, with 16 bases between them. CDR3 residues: CASKQQGPFYEQYF. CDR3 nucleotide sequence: TGTGCCAGCAAGCAACAGGGTCCATTCTACGAGCAGTACTTC.

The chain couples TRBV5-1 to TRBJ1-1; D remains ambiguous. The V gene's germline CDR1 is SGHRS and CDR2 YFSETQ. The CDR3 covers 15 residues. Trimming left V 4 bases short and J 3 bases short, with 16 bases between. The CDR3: CASSPLDGRDTEAFF. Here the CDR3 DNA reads TGCGCCAGCAGCCCGTTAGACGGGAGGGACACTGAAGCTTTCTTT.

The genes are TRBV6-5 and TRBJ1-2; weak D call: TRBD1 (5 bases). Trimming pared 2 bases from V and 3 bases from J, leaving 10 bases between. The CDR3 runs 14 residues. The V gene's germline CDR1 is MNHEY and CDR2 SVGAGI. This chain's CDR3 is CASSYGAEYYGYTF. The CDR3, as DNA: TGTGCCAGCAGTTACGGGGCGGAGTACTATGGCTACACCTTC.

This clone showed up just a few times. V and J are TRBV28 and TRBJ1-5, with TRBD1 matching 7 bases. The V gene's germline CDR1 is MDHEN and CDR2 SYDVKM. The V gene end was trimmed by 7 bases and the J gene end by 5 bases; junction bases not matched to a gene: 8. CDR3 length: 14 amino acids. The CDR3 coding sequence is TGTGCCAGCATCTCAGGGGGATTGGATCAGCCCCAGCATTTT. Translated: CASISGGLDQPQHF.

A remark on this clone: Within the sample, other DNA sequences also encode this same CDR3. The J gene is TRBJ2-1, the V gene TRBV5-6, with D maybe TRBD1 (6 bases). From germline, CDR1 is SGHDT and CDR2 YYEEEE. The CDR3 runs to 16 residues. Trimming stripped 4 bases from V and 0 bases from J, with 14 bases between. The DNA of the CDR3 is TGTGCCAGCAGCGCTGACAGGAAAAGCTCCTACAATGAGCAGTTCTTC. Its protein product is CASSADRKSSYNEQFF.

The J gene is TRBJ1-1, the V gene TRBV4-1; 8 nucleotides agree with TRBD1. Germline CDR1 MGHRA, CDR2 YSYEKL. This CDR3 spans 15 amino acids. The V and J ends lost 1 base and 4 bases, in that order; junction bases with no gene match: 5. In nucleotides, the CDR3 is TGCGCCAGCAGCCAAGGGGACAGGCTCCTCACTGAAGCTTTCTTT. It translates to CASSQGDRLLTEAFF.

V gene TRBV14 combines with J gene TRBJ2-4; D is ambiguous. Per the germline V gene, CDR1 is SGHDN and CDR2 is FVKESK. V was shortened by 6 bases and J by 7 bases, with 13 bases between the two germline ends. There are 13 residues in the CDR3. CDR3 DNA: TGTGCCAGCAGTTTATCAGCCGGGAACATTCAGTACTTC. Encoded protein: CASSLSAGNIQYF.

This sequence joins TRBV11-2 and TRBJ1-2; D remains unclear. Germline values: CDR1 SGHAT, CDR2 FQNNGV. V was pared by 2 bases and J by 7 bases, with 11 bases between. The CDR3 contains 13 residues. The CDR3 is CASSLIGGSGYTF. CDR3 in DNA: TGTGCCAGCAGCTTAATCGGAGGGTCTGGCTACACCTTC.

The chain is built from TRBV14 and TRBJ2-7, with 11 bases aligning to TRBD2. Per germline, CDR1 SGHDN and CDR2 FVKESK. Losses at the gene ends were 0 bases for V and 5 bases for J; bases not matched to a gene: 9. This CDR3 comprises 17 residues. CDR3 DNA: TGTGCCAGCAGCCAAGACCCCCCTCTGGGACTAGCGGACGAGCAGTACTTC. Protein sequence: CASSQDPPLGLADEQYF.

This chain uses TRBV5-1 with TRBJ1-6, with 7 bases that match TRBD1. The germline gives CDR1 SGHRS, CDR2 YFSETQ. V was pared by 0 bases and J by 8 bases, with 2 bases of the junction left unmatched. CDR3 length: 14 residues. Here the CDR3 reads CASSLDRGHSPLHF. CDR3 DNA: TGCGCCAGCAGCTTGGATAGGGGGCATTCACCCCTCCACTTT.

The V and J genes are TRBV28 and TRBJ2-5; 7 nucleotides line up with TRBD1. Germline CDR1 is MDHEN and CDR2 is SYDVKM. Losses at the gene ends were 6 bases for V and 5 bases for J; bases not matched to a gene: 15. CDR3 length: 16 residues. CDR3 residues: CASRRPQGLLGETQYF. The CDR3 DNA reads TGTGCCAGCAGACGACCACAGGGGCTGCTGGGGGAGACCCAGTACTTC.

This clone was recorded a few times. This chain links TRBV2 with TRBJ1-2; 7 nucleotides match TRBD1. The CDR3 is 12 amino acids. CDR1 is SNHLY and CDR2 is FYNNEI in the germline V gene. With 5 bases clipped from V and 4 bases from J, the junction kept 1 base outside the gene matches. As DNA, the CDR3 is TGTGCCAGCAGTCGGGACAGCTATGGCTACACCTTC. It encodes CASSRDSYGYTF.

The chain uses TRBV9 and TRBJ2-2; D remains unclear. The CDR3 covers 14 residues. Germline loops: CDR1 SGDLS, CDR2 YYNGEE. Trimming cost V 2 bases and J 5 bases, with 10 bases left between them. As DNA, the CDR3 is TGTGCCAGCAGCGTTCGGTCCCTTACCGGGGAGCTGTTTTTT. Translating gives CASSVRSLTGELFF.